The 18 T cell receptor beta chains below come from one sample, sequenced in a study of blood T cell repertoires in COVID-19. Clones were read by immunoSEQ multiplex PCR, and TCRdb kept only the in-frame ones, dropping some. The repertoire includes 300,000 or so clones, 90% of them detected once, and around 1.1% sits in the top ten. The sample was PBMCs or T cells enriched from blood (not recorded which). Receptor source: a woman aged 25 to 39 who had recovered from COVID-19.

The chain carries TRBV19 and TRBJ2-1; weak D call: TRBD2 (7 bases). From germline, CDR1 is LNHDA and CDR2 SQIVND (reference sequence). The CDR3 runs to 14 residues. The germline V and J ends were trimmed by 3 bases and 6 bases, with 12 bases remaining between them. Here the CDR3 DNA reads TGTGCCAGTAGTATTGGCGGGGGCTCCAATGAGCAGTTCTTC. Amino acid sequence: CASSIGGGSNEQFF.

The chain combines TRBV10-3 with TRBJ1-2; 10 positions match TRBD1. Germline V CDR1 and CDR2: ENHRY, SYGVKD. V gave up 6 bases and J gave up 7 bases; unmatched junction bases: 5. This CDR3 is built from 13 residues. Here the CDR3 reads CAIRTGQGGGYTF. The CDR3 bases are TGTGCCATCAGAACCGGACAGGGGGGTGGCTACACCTTC.

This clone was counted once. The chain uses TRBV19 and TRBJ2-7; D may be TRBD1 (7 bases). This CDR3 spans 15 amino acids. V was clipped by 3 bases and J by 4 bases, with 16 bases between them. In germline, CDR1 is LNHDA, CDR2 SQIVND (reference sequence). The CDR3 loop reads CASSIGGTDAYEQYF. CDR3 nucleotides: TGTGCCAGTAGTATCGGAGGGACAGATGCTTACGAGCAGTACTTC.

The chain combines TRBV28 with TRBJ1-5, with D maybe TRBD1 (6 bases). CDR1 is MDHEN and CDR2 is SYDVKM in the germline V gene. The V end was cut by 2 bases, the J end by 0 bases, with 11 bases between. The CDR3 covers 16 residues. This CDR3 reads CASSLRAGASNQPQHF. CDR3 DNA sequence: TGTGCCAGCAGTTTAAGGGCAGGGGCTAGCAATCAGCCCCAGCATTTT. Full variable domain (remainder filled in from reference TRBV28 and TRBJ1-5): DVKVTQSSRYLVKRTGEKVFLECVQDMDHENMFWYRQDPGLGLRLIYFSYDVKMKEKGDIPEGYSVSREKKERFSLILESASTNQTSMYLCASSLRAGASNQPQHFGDGTRLSIL.

CDR3 coding DNA: TGCGCCAGCAGCATCGCCGGGACAAAGATTAGCACAGATACGCAGTATTTT. It is translated as CASSIAGTKISTDTQYF. V usage is TRBV5-1 and J usage is TRBJ2-3; tentatively, D is TRBD1 (6 bases). The CDR3 contains 17 residues. Looked up from germline, CDR1 is SGHRS and CDR2 is YFSETQ. The V and J ends lost 4 bases and 0 bases respectively, with 18 bases between them.

The chain's CDR3 is CASSRDWDYGYTF. Written as DNA, the CDR3 is TGTGCCAGCAGCCGGGACTGGGACTATGGCTACACCTTC. The V and J genes are TRBV3-1 (or the pseudogene TRBV3-2) and TRBJ1-2; a possible D gene is TRBD1 (5 bases). V was cut by 4 bases and J by 3 bases, with 9 bases left in between. Germline V lookup: CDR1 LGHDT, CDR2 YNNKEL (reference sequence). The CDR3 is 13 amino acids.

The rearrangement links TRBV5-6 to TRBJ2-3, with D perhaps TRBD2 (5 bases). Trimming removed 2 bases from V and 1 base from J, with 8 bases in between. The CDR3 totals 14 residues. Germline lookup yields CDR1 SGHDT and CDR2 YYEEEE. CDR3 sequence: CASSFRGGTDTQYF. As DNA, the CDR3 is TGTGCCAGCAGCTTTCGGGGTGGCACAGATACGCAGTATTTT.

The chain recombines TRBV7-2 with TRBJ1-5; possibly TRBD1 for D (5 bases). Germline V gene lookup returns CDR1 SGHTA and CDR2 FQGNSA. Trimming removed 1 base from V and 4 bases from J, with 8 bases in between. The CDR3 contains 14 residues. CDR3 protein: CASSLESGNQPQHF. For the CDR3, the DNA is TGTGCCAGCAGCTTAGAATCAGGGAATCAGCCCCAGCATTTT.

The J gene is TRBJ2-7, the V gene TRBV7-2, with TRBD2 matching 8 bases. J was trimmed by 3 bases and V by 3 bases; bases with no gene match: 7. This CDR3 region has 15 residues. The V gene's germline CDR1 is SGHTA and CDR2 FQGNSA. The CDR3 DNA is TGTGCCAGCAGCTTCATTAGCGGGGATTACTACGAGCAGTACTTC. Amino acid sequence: CASSFISGDYYEQYF.

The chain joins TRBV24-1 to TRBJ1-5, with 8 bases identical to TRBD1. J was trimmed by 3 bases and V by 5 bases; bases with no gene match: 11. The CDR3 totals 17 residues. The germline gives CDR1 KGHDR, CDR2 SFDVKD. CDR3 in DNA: TGTGCCACCAGTGCTGAGGGAGGACAGGGAGACAATCAGCCCCAGCATTTT. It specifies CATSAEGGQGDNQPQHF.

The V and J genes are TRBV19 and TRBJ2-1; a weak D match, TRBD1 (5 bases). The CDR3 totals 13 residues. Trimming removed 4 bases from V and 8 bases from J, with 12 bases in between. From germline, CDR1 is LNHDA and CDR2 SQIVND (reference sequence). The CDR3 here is CASSTDTSHEQFF. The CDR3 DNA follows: TGTGCCAGTAGTACGGACACCTCCCATGAGCAGTTCTTC.

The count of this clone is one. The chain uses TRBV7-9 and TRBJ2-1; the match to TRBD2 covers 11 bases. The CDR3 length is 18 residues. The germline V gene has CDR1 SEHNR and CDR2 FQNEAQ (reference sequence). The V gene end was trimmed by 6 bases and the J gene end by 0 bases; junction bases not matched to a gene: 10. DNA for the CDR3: TGTGCCAGCAGGGCGGGACTAGCGGACCCGTCCTCCTACAATGAGCAGTTCTTC. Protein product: CASRAGLADPSSYNEQFF. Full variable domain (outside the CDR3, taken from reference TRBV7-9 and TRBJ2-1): DTGVSQNPRHKITKRGQNVTFRCDPISEHNRLYWYRQTLGQGPEFLTYFQNEAQLEKSRLLSDRFSAERPKGSFSTLEIQRTEQGDSAMYLCASRAGLADPSSYNEQFFGPGTRLTVL.

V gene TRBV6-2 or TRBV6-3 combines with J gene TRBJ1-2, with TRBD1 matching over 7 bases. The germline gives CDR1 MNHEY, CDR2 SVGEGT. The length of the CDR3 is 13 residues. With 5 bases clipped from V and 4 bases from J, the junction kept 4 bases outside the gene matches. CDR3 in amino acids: CASSKGTAYGYTF. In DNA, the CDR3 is TGTGCCAGCAGTAAGGGGACAGCCTATGGCTACACCTTC.

The CDR3 DNA is TGTGCCAGCAGCTTAAATGTAGCGAGTGGAACAGATACGCAGTATTTT. This sequence encodes CASSLNVASGTDTQYF. The chain joins TRBV7-3 to TRBJ2-3, with D tentatively TRBD2 (5 bases). In germline, CDR1 is SGHTA, CDR2 FQGTGA. V lost 1 base and J 3 bases, leaving 14 bases between the germline ends. The CDR3 has 16 amino acids.

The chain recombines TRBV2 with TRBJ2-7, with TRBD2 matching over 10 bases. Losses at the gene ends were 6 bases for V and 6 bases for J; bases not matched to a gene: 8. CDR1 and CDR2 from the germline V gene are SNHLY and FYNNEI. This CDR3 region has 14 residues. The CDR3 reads CASRASGSMAEQYF. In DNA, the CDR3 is TGTGCCAGCAGGGCTAGCGGGAGCATGGCCGAGCAGTACTTC.

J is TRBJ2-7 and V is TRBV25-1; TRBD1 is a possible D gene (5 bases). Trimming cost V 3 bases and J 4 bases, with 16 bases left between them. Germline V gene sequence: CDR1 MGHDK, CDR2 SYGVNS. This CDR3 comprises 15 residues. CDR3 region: CASSDPVGRDYEQYF. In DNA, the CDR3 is TGTGCCAGCAGTGATCCCGTGGGGCGAGATTACGAGCAGTACTTC.

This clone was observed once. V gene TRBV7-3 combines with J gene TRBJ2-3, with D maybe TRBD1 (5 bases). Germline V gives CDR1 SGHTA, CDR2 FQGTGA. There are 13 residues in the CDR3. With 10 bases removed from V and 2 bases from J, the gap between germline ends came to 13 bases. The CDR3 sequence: CATSRAPTDTQYF. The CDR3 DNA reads TGTGCCACCTCCAGGGCACCCACAGATACGCAGTATTTT. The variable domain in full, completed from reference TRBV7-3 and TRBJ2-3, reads GAGVSQTPSNKVTEKGKYVELRCDPISGHTALYWYRQSLGQGPEFLIYFQGTGAADDSGLPNDRFFAVRPEGSVSTLKIQRTERGDSAVYLCATSRAPTDTQYFGPGTRLTVL.

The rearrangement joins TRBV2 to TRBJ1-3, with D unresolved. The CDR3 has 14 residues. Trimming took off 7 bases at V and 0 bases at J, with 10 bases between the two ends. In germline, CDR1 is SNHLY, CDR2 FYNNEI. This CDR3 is CASTGVDSGNTIYF. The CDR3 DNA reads TGTGCCAGCACCGGGGTCGACTCTGGAAACACCATATATTTT.